The source of this T cell receptor beta chain is a study of technical replicates of blood from a few donors. The V and J ends lost 1 base and 5 bases respectively, with 7 bases between them. The V gene's germline CDR1 is MNHNS and CDR2 SASEGT. This CDR3 is built from 13 residues. TCRdb keeps only in-frame clones here, not all; method: immunoSEQ multiplex PCR. The repertoire has 65,000 to 90,000 clones, around 94% of them found once; the top ten carry 0.39%. This clonotype was sampled from a human donor in good health. The chain links TRBV6-1 to TRBJ2-3; possible D gene TRBD2, 6 bases. Source material: T cells isolated from PBMCs. The CDR3 bases are TGTGCCAGCAGTGAAGGGAGGGGAGATACGCAGTATTTT. This translates into CASSEGRGDTQYF.